This TCR beta chain emerged from a study of blood T cell repertoires in COVID-19. Study in general: Donors in the United States, Italy and Spain gave samples during acute or convalescent COVID-19. PBMCs, B-cell-depleted T cells, or T cells were the source of the cDNA or gDNA that made up the material.

Original handling: How many nucleated cells were present was estimated from reference gene primer amplification. Produced via immunoSEQ multiplex PCR; TCRdb's table is partial and in-frame only. From that table come the V and J calls and clone size; the DNA was used to work out D and trimming. The sample includes 300,000 to 400,000 clones, 80% to 90% of them seen just once. The TCR was taken from a man aged 45-65 years with active or convalescent COVID-19. Sequenced sample: peripheral blood.

The CDR3 protein is CAWRWTGLGTEAFF. CDR3 DNA sequence: TGTGCCTGGAGGTGGACGGGATTAGGCACTGAAGCTTTCTTT. This chain links TRBV30 with TRBJ1-1; D ambiguous. The V end was cut by 3 bases, the J end by 4 bases, with 15 bases between. This CDR3 has 14 residues. Germline V lookup: CDR1 GTSNPN, CDR2 SVGIG (reference sequence).